This T cell receptor beta chain was captured by sequencing in a study of a mutant IDH1 vaccine in newly diagnosed glioma. Study context: Initiation of the vaccine course occurred 4-6 weeks after radiotherapy alone, or alongside temozolomide cycles.

Some clones are missing from TCRdb's copy, which holds only in-frame ones; the method was immunoSEQ multiplex PCR. Of over 45,000 clones listed, about four fifths are singletons. Remarks on this clone: Its matching antigen is unknown.

Specified time point: week 23, last vaccination. Vaccination used 300 ug of mutant IDH1 20-mer peptide per dose, with topical imiquimod. The CDR3 totals 15 residues. J gave up 7 bases and V 0 bases, and 6 bases lay outside the gene matches. Germline V gene sequence: CDR1 SGHDT, CDR2 YYEEEE. This specimen consisted of PBMCs, obtained from a glioma patient whose treatment included an IDH1 peptide vaccine. The clonotype was recovered from a man aged 35-49 years with glioma. This chain connects TRBV5-6 to TRBJ2-1; 8 nucleotides match TRBD2. In DNA form, the CDR3 reads TGTGCCAGCAGCTTGGCGGGACTAGATGAAAATGAGCAGTTCTTC. Translation gives CASSLAGLDENEQFF.